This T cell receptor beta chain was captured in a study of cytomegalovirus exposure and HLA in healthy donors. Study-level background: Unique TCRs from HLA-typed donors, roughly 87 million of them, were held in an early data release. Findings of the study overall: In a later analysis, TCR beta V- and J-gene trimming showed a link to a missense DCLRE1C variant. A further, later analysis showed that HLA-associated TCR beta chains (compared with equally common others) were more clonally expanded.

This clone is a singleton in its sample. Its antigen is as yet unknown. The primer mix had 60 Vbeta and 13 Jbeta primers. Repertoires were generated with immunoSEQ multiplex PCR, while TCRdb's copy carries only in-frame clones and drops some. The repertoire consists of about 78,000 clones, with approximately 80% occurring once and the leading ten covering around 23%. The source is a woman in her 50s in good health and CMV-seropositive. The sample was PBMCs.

CDR3 nucleotide sequence: TGTGCCGTTAGACCGGGTTGGGGCACAGATACGCAGTATTTT. Translation: CAVRPGWGTDTQYF. The chain carries TRBV19 and TRBJ2-3; D gene uncertain. The CDR3 consists of 14 residues. Germline V gene lookup returns CDR1 LNHDA and CDR2 SQIVND (reference sequence). Deletions cut 11 bases from V and 1 base from J, with 16 bases between.